The 8 T cell receptor beta chains below were found in one sample sequenced in a study of CD8+ T cells in alopecia areata. Sample treatment: oral pan-JAK inhibitor, 5-10 mg twice daily. Isolated RNA was reverse transcribed into cDNA used as the sequencing template. The method was immunoSEQ multiplex PCR; TCRdb's version includes in-frame clones alone and lacks a portion of them. The table shows 150,000 to 200,000 clones, with roughly 70% occurring only once. Sequenced here: CD4+ T cells sorted from blood, sampled between weeks 47 and 50, from a patient treated with tofacitinib. These receptors all stem from a human donor with alopecia areata.

There are a few counts of this clone. The chain links TRBV7-2 to TRBJ1-1, with D hard to call. This CDR3 contains 15 residues. Trimming removed 1 base at V and 0 bases at J, with 9 bases between. CDR1 SGHTA and CDR2 FQGNSA come from the germline V gene. CDR3 sequence reads: CASSLGSWVNTEAFF. The CDR3 nucleotides are TGTGCCAGCAGCTTAGGGTCATGGGTGAACACTGAAGCTTTCTTT.

This clone came up a few times. The rearrangement uses TRBV5-1 and TRBJ2-6; no clear D gene. The V end lost 0 bases, the J end lost 2 bases, and 15 bases lay between the germline ends. The germline V gene has CDR1 SGHRS and CDR2 YFSETQ. This CDR3 comprises 18 residues. The CDR3 region is CASSLAGELGAGANVLTF. The CDR3 region has the DNA TGCGCCAGCAGCTTGGCAGGTGAACTCGGCGCTGGGGCCAACGTCCTGACTTTC.

The chain uses TRBV27 and TRBJ1-6, with 8 bases that match TRBD1. The CDR3 length is 15 residues. Germline-derived CDR1 and CDR2 are MNHEY and SMNVEV (reference sequence). Trimming at V came to 1 base and at J to 7 bases, leaving 3 bases not matched to a gene. Here the CDR3 reads CASSLWDRTNSPLHF. The CDR3 coding sequence is TGTGCCAGCAGTTTATGGGACAGGACAAATTCACCCCTCCACTTT.

The table lists this clone with a count of one. V usage is TRBV9 and J usage is TRBJ2-3; the D is unclear. This CDR3 region has 13 residues. Germline loops: CDR1 SGDLS, CDR2 YYNGEE. With 3 bases removed from V and 5 bases from J, the gap between germline ends came to 10 bases. CDR3 DNA sequence: TGTGCCAGCAGCGCCCTGGAGAGAGATACGCAGTATTTT. Translated: CASSALERDTQYF.

V gene TRBV29-1 combines with J gene TRBJ1-2, with D perhaps matching TRBD1 (5 bases). Germline CDR1 SQVTM, CDR2 ANQGSEA. CDR3 length: 15 residues. V lost 4 bases, J lost 0 bases, and 15 bases lay in between. CDR3 coding DNA: TGCAGCGTTGCACAACAGGCGGCCTCTAACTATGGCTACACCTTC. This codes for CSVAQQAASNYGYTF.

In its sample, this clone was seen a few times. The CDR3, as DNA: TGTGCCAGCAGTAGATTCGGGGGGGATACGCAGTATTTT. It is translated as CASSRFGGDTQYF. The V and J genes are TRBV7-6 and TRBJ2-3; 7 positions agree with TRBD2. Trimming at V came to 6 bases and at J to 6 bases, leaving 6 bases not matched to a gene. Germline V gene data show CDR1 as SGHVS and CDR2 as FNYEAQ. This CDR3 has 13 amino acids.

The genes are TRBV4-3 and TRBJ2-7, with a possible D match to TRBD1 (5 bases). The CDR3 covers 17 residues. In germline, CDR1 is LGHNA, CDR2 YSLEER. Trimming removed 2 bases at V and 2 bases at J, with 19 bases between. The CDR3 protein is CASSQCRRMTAAYEQYF. In DNA, the CDR3 is TGCGCCAGCAGCCAATGCAGGCGAATGACAGCCGCCTACGAGCAGTACTTC.

This rearrangement joins TRBV19 to TRBJ2-2, with 8 bases aligning to TRBD1. The V segment lost 6 bases and the J segment 6 bases; nucleotides outside the gene matches: 6. Germline assignment: CDR1 LNHDA and CDR2 SQIVND (reference sequence). The CDR3 runs 14 residues. This CDR3 reads CASSTGQEAGELFF. As DNA, the CDR3 is TGTGCCAGTAGCACGGGACAGGAAGCCGGGGAGCTGTTTTTT.